A single sample is the source of the 15 T cell receptor beta chains below, sequenced in a study of cytomegalovirus exposure and HLA in healthy donors. It was with 60 Vbeta and 13 Jbeta primers that the PCR ran. The repertoire was sequenced with immunoSEQ multiplex PCR; TCRdb's copy has only in-frame clones and lacks some. The sample totals about 59,000 clones; its top ten clones hold roughly 5%. Input material: PBMCs. The receptor set was obtained from a man aged 25 to 40 in good health and CMV-seropositive.

For this clone: A junction boundary mismatches the germline segment, possibly from a read error. This sequence joins TRBV18 and TRBJ2-5; possibly TRBD1 for D (5 bases). Germline CDR1 KGHSH, CDR2 LQKENI. This CDR3 is 14 amino acids long. This CDR3 reads CASSPPGLQENQYF. In DNA, the CDR3 is TGTGCCAGCTCACCACCGGGGCTGCAAGAGAACCAGTACTTC.

The V call is TRBV18, the J call TRBJ2-1, with TRBD2 as a possible D gene (6 bases). The germline V and J ends were trimmed by 0 bases and 9 bases, with 15 bases remaining between them. This CDR3 spans 15 amino acids. Germline V gene lookup returns CDR1 KGHSH and CDR2 LQKENI. The CDR3 loop reads CASSPPGLAKIEQFF. The DNA for the CDR3 is TGTGCCAGCTCACCACCGGGCCTAGCGAAGATTGAGCAGTTCTTC.

As concerns this clone: This sample also contains other DNA sequences that code for the same CDR3. This chain joins TRBV6-5 and TRBJ2-7; maybe TRBD1 (5 bases). Per germline, CDR1 MNHEY and CDR2 SVGAGI. This CDR3 spans 14 amino acids. Trimming left V 0 bases short and J 2 bases short, with 8 bases between. The CDR3 DNA sequence: TGTGCCAGCAGTTACTCCCCAGGGACCTACGAGCAGTACTTC. Amino acids: CASSYSPGTYEQYF.

The chain links TRBV7-3 to TRBJ2-1, with 10 bases identical to TRBD1. Germline loops: CDR1 SGHTA, CDR2 FQGTGA. Trimming cost V 5 bases and J 8 bases; bases outside gene matches: 3. The CDR3 is 13 residues long. CDR3 sequence reads: CASSRDRGYEQFF. Written as DNA, the CDR3 is TGTGCCAGCAGCAGGGACAGGGGCTATGAGCAGTTCTTC.

The chain has TRBV29-1 and TRBJ2-7; TRBD2 matches at 8 bases. The V gene's germline CDR1 is SQVTM and CDR2 ANQGSEA. V was pared by 7 bases and J by 1 base, with 15 bases of the junction left unmatched. CDR3 length equals 16 residues. The CDR3 DNA reads as TGCAGCGCAATCCTTTCGGGACTAGGGATTTCCTACGAGCAGTACTTC. It yields the protein CSAILSGLGISYEQYF.

The chain recombines TRBV19 with TRBJ1-2; maybe TRBD1 (5 bases). Germline loops: CDR1 LNHDA, CDR2 SQIVND (reference sequence). This CDR3 region has 15 residues. V shed 5 bases and J shed 3 bases, with 16 bases lying between them. The DNA for the CDR3 is TGTGCCAGTAGTGCCGGATGGGGAGGGGACTATGGCTACACCTTC. Its translation: CASSAGWGGDYGYTF.

This chain links TRBV2 with TRBJ1-2; 7 nucleotides align to TRBD1. Germline assignment: CDR1 SNHLY and CDR2 FYNNEI. The trim removed 10 bases at V and 6 bases at J, leaving 11 bases unmatched. The CDR3 is made up of 13 amino acids. This chain's CDR3 is CANPGTAVHGYTF. DNA for the CDR3: TGTGCCAACCCGGGGACAGCGGTCCATGGCTACACCTTC. Based on the CDR3 plus reference TRBV2 and TRBJ1-2, the full variable domain is EPEVTQTPSHQVTQMGQEVILRCVPISNHLYFYWYRQILGQKVEFLVSFYNNEISEKSEIFDDQFSVERPDGSNFTLKIRSTKLEDSAMYFCANPGTAVHGYTFGSGTRLTVV.

The V call is TRBV7-9, the J call TRBJ2-7; weak D call: TRBD1 (7 bases). V lost 6 bases, J lost 10 bases, and 16 bases lay in between. CDR1 is SEHNR and CDR2 is FQNEAQ in the germline V gene (reference sequence). The CDR3 covers 12 residues. The CDR3, as DNA: TGTGCCAGCAGTCGAGACAGGGACTTTCAGTACTTC. This encodes CASSRDRDFQYF.

The rearrangement joins TRBV7-2 to TRBJ2-3; 7 bases fit TRBD2. The germline V gene has CDR1 SGHTA and CDR2 FQGNSA. This CDR3 contains 14 residues. V trimming: 2 bases; J trimming: 5 bases; junction bases outside the gene matches: 4. The CDR3 is CASSLLGGRDTQYF. The CDR3 region has the DNA TGTGCCAGCAGCTTATTGGGGGGGAGAGATACGCAGTATTTT.

The rearrangement links TRBV6-5 to TRBJ2-1; 10 nucleotides line up with TRBD1. CDR1 is MNHEY, CDR2 SVGAGI, per germline. Unmatched junction bases numbered 11, after V lost 7 bases and J lost 8 bases. The CDR3 is 15 amino acids. In nucleotides, the CDR3 is TGTGCCAGCAATAGAAGGGACAGGGGACCGTATGAGCAGTTCTTC. This gives the protein CASNRRDRGPYEQFF.

This chain links TRBV6-1 with TRBJ2-5; 15 bases are a match to TRBD2. Germline trimming cut 5 bases from V and 6 bases from J; bases unmatched to any gene: 4. Germline values: CDR1 MNHNS, CDR2 SASEGT. The CDR3 has 15 residues. The CDR3 DNA is TGTGCCAGCAGTAGGACTAGCGGGGGGGCCAAGACCCAGTACTTC. Protein sequence: CASSRTSGGAKTQYF.

The V call is TRBV4-1, the J call TRBJ1-2; D is perhaps TRBD1 (6 bases). The CDR3 sequence is 15 residues long. Germline lookup yields CDR1 MGHRA and CDR2 YSYEKL. V dropped 0 bases and J dropped 6 bases, with 14 bases sitting between them. CDR3 nucleotide sequence: TGCGCCAGCAGCCAAGATCCCAGGGGAGGGGATGGCTACACCTTC. As protein: CASSQDPRGGDGYTF.

The chain links TRBV15 to TRBJ2-7; a possible D gene is TRBD2 (5 bases). This CDR3 is built from 15 residues. V lost 0 bases, J lost 1 base, and 10 bases lay in between. Germline V gene lookup returns CDR1 LNHNV and CDR2 YYDKDF (reference sequence). The CDR3: CATSRERGPSYEQYF. CDR3 DNA sequence: TGTGCCACCAGCAGAGAGAGAGGGCCTTCCTACGAGCAGTACTTC.

The chain couples TRBV4-1 to TRBJ2-7, with 7 bases matching TRBD1. V trimming: 4 bases; J trimming: 4 bases; junction bases outside the gene matches: 7. This CDR3 comprises 14 residues. Germline CDR1 is MGHRA and CDR2 is YSYEKL. CDR3 nucleotide sequence: TGCGCCAGCAGCCTCGACAGGGATGGGTACGAGCAGTACTTC. Amino acids: CASSLDRDGYEQYF.

V gene TRBV15 combines with J gene TRBJ1-6; D might be TRBD1 (6 bases). This CDR3 contains 16 residues. The germline V gene encodes CDR1 LNHNV and CDR2 YYDKDF (reference sequence). V was trimmed by 0 bases and J by 19 bases, leaving 25 bases between them. In DNA form, the CDR3 reads TGTGCCACCAGCAGAGACCGGGCAGGGGAAGGTTCACACCTACACTTT. Its translation is CATSRDRAGEGSHLHF. Full variable domain (remainder filled in from reference TRBV15 and TRBJ1-6): DAMVIQNPRYQVTQFGKPVTLSCSQTLNHNVMYWYQQKSSQAPKLLFHYYDKDFNNEADTPDNFQSRRPNTSFCFLDIRSPGLGDTAMYLCATSRDRAGEGSHLHFGNGTRLTVT.